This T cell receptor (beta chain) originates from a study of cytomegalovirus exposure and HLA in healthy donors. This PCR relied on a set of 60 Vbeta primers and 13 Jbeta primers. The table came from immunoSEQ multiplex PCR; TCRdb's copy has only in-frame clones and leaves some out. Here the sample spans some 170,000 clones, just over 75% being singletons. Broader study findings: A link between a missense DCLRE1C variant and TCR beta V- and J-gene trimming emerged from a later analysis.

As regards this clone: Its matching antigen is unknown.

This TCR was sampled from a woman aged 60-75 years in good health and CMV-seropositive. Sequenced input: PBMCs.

The CDR3: CASSSQGADGQPQHF. The DNA for the CDR3 is TGCGCCAGCAGCTCTCAGGGGGCCGACGGTCAGCCCCAGCATTTT. The J gene is TRBJ1-5, the V gene TRBV5-1; the match to TRBD1 covers 8 bases. CDR1 and CDR2 (germline): SGHRS, YFSETQ. V was clipped by 3 bases and J by 6 bases; unmatched bases: 8. The CDR3 runs to 15 residues.